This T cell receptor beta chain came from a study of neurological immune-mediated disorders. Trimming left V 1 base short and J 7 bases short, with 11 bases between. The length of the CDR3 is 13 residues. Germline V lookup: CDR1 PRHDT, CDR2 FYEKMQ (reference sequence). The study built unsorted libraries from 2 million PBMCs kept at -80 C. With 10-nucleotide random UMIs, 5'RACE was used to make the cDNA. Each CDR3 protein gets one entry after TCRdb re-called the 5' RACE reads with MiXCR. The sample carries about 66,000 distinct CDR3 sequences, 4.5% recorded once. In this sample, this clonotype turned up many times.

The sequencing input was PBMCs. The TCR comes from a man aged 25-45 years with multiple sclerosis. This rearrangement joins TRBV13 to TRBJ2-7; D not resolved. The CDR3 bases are TGTGCCAGCAGCTTAGAACGGATGAGGGAGCAGTACTTC. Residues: CASSLERMREQYF.